The clone carrying this T cell receptor beta chain was observed a few times. The sample originates from a study of blood T cell repertoires in COVID-19. Overall study: Acute and convalescent COVID-19 samples came from the United States, Italy and Spain. The cDNA or gDNA used as material had been derived from T cells, B-cell-depleted T cells, or PBMCs.

V lost 1 base, J lost 2 bases, and 2 bases stayed unmatched. Germline V CDR1 and CDR2: SNHLY, FYNNEI. The length of the CDR3 is 15 residues. Authors' methods: Reference gene primer amplification gave estimated nucleated cell counts. Method: immunoSEQ multiplex PCR; TCRdb's copy keeps in-frame clones and lacks some. V, J and clone size are taken as reported in that table, and D and trimming were inferred from the DNA itself. This sample yields some 110,000 clones, of which more than 60% are seen a single time; about 2.3% belongs to the top ten. This clonotype was obtained from a man aged 45-65 years with acute or convalescent COVID-19. J is TRBJ2-1 and V is TRBV2; TRBD1 aligns across 7 bases. The sample was peripheral blood. The CDR3 DNA follows: TGTGCCAGCAGTGAAGTGGGACAGACCTACAATGAGCAGTTCTTC. Residues: CASSEVGQTYNEQFF.